These 9 T cell receptor beta chains came from one sample sequenced in a study of blood T cell repertoires in COVID-19. Sequencing was performed with immunoSEQ multiplex PCR; in TCRdb, only in-frame clones are kept and a portion is missing. The sample carries about 330,000 clones, roughly 88% recorded once. The specimen sequenced was peripheral blood. The receptors here all came from a woman in her fifties or sixties with active or convalescent COVID-19.

In its sample, this clone was seen a few times. For the CDR3, the DNA is TGTGCCAGCAGTTTCGGGGGGCTGACCCAGCATTTT. Protein: CASSFGGLTQHF. This chain links TRBV12-3 or TRBV12-4 with TRBJ1-5; maybe TRBD1 (6 bases). The CDR3 loop spans 12 amino acids. The germline V and J ends were trimmed by 3 bases and 11 bases, with 11 bases remaining between them.

This clone was counted between two and nine times. This chain connects TRBV6-5 to TRBJ1-2, with 8 bases that match TRBD1. Germline V gives CDR1 MNHEY, CDR2 SVGAGI. The CDR3 totals 14 residues. Germline trimming cut 3 bases from V and 8 bases from J; bases unmatched to any gene: 8. Here the CDR3 reads CASSYSDRVGGYTF. CDR3 DNA: TGTGCCAGCAGTTATTCGGACAGGGTGGGAGGCTACACCTTC.

The rearrangement links TRBV6-4 to TRBJ1-1; no clear D gene. This CDR3 is built from 12 residues. CDR1 is MRHNA and CDR2 is SNTAGT in the germline V gene. The V end lost 5 bases, the J end lost 6 bases, and 10 bases lay between the germline ends. CDR3 region: CASSSNRPEAFF. The CDR3, as DNA: TGTGCCAGCAGTTCAAACAGACCTGAAGCTTTCTTT.

The chain recombines TRBV30 with TRBJ2-7; 9 bases are shared with TRBD2. This CDR3 is built from 15 residues. V lost 2 bases and J lost 5; bases outside the gene matches: 10. Germline CDR1 reads GTSNPN; CDR2 reads SVGIG (reference sequence). The CDR3 nucleotides are TGTGCCTGGAGTTACTCTGCGGGGGGGCGCGACGAGCAGTACTTC. Translating it yields CAWSYSAGGRDEQYF. The full variable domain, its missing parts supplied by reference TRBV30 and TRBJ2-7, is SQTIHQWPATLVQPVGSPLSLECTVEGTSNPNLYWYRQAAGRGLQLLFYSVGIGQISSEVPQNLSASRPQDRQFILSSKKLLLSDSGFYLCAWSYSAGGRDEQYFGPGTRLTVT.

The chain links TRBV28 to TRBJ2-3; perhaps TRBD1 as D (7 bases). In germline, CDR1 is MDHEN, CDR2 SYDVKM. Between the trimmed V and J ends, which lost 7 bases and 4 bases, there was a span of 18 bases. This CDR3 region has 15 residues. The CDR3 sequence is CASISPRGVADTQYF. The CDR3 DNA sequence: TGTGCCAGCATTTCCCCCAGGGGGGTAGCAGATACGCAGTATTTT.

V usage is TRBV18 and J usage is TRBJ1-1, with a possible D match to TRBD1 (5 bases). Trimming took off 1 base at V and 3 bases at J, with 6 bases between the two ends. There are 13 residues in the CDR3. The germline V gene has CDR1 KGHSH and CDR2 LQKENI. The CDR3 loop reads CASSPRQYTEAFF. The CDR3 DNA reads TGTGCCAGCTCACCACGACAGTACACTGAAGCTTTCTTT.

This chain uses TRBV28 with TRBJ1-3, with 9 nucleotides matching TRBD1. V gave up 2 bases and J gave up 2 bases; unmatched junction bases: 4. This CDR3 region has 16 residues. Germline V lookup: CDR1 MDHEN, CDR2 SYDVKM. The CDR3 region has the DNA TGTGCCAGCAGTTTACCCGGGACAGGGACTGGAAACACCATATATTTT. It encodes CASSLPGTGTGNTIYF.

The genes are TRBV18 and TRBJ1-2; tentatively, D is TRBD1 (6 bases). The V gene lost 3 bases and the J gene lost 0 bases, with 11 bases spanning the gap. Germline CDR1 reads KGHSH; CDR2 reads LQKENI. The CDR3 length is 15 residues. The CDR3 DNA reads TGTGCCAGCTCACCGGCAGGGGTTCCTAACTATGGCTACACCTTC. Amino acid sequence: CASSPAGVPNYGYTF.

The chain uses TRBV19 and TRBJ1-5; D is possibly TRBD1 (6 bases). The CDR3 runs to 15 residues. V gave up 8 bases and J gave up 4 bases, with 18 bases separating them. Germline V CDR1 and CDR2: LNHDA, SQIVND (reference sequence). The DNA for the CDR3 is TGTGCCAGTTCCAATGGGCGGGGGGCGAATCAGCCCCAGCATTTT. This encodes CASSNGRGANQPQHF.